These 30 T cell receptor beta chains share one sample of origin, sequenced in a study of vaccination and CD4 T cells after COVID-19. Treatment given: roughly ten-day PBMC culture with coronavirus spike peptide pools or control peptides (ViraFEST assay). With the Oncomine TCR Beta short-read assay, DNA from cultured CD4+ T cells was sequenced. TCRdb independently ran MiXCR on the PCR reads; one entry per CDR3 protein. The sample contains more than 2,500 distinct CDR3 sequences, about 33% of which appear only once. These receptors have no identified antigens. The sequencing used CD4+ T cells from blood, cultured in vitro, collected after SARS-CoV-2 vaccination. These receptors were obtained from a human donor who had recovered from COVID-19.

On this clonotype itself: This could be a read error, since a much larger clone is one nucleotide away. The V call is TRBV7-3, the J call TRBJ2-6; D not resolved. Looked up from germline, CDR1 is SGHTA and CDR2 is FQGTGA. The CDR3 loop spans 13 amino acids. CDR3 sequence: CATARSRANVLTF. The CDR3 nucleotides are TGTGCCACGGCTCGCTCTAGGGCCAACGTCCTGACTTTC.

This chain uses TRBV6-1 with TRBJ1-2; D not resolved. The CDR3 has 17 residues. The germline V gene encodes CDR1 MNHNS and CDR2 SASEGT. V gave up 2 bases and J gave up 0 bases, with 16 bases separating them. The CDR3 nucleotides are TGTGCCAGCAGTGAAATCGGACTCCTAAGACCTAACTATGGCTACACCTTC. This codes for CASSEIGLLRPNYGYTF.

In its sample, this clonotype was seen a few times. V gene TRBV6-2 or TRBV6-3 combines with J gene TRBJ2-7; 9 nucleotides agree with TRBD2. The CDR3 runs 17 residues. The junction had 8 bases not matched to a gene; V was cut back by 2 bases and J by 0 bases. Germline V gene lookup returns CDR1 MNHEY and CDR2 SVGEGT. CDR3: CASSYPSLAGSSYEQYF. Written as DNA, the CDR3 is TGTGCCAGCAGTTACCCTTCGCTAGCGGGAAGCTCCTACGAGCAGTACTTC.

By frequency in the sample, this clonotype is medium-sized. This sequence joins TRBV20-1 and TRBJ2-5; 8 bases match TRBD2. Germline trimming cut 6 bases from V and 1 base from J; bases unmatched to any gene: 7. In germline, CDR1 is DFQATT, CDR2 SNEGSKA (reference sequence). The CDR3 is made up of 14 amino acids. The CDR3 coding sequence is TGCAGTGCCCTGCGTGGACTAGCCCAAGAGACCCAGTACTTC. Protein product: CSALRGLAQETQYF.

This clonotype was observed a few times. This chain connects TRBV6-2 or TRBV6-3 to TRBJ2-7; no clear D gene. The ends were cut back, 1 base at V and 4 bases at J, with 11 bases in the middle. The CDR3 runs 14 residues. Germline CDR1 and CDR2: MNHEY and SVGEGT. CDR3 in DNA: TGTGCCAGCAGTTACTGGGCAGCCCAATACGAGCAGTACTTC. It yields the protein CASSYWAAQYEQYF.

The chain carries TRBV5-1 and TRBJ1-6; D not resolved. CDR1 and CDR2 from the germline V gene are SGHRS and YFSETQ. There are 11 residues in the CDR3. V gave up 0 bases and J gave up 13 bases, with 5 bases separating them. CDR3 in amino acids: CASSLEGPLHF. The CDR3 DNA reads as TGCGCCAGCAGCTTGGAGGGTCCCCTCCACTTT.

This clonotype has just a few counts. The genes are TRBV6-5 and TRBJ1-1; no reliable D call. There are 14 residues in the CDR3. The V gene's germline CDR1 is MNHEY and CDR2 SVGAGI. V was trimmed by 6 bases and J by 1 base, leaving 12 bases between them. In DNA, the CDR3 is TGTGCCAGCAGCTACGGCTGGGCGAACACTGAAGCTTTCTTT. Translating it yields CASSYGWANTEAFF.

This clonotype was counted only a few times. The chain joins TRBV27 to TRBJ2-3; tentative D call: TRBD2 (5 bases). The CDR3 is made up of 13 amino acids. V shed 5 bases and J shed 6 bases, with 12 bases lying between them. Germline V CDR1 and CDR2: MNHEY, SMNVEV (reference sequence). CDR3 coding DNA: TGTGCCAGCAGTCCAACTAGGTCTGATACGCAGTATTTT. Its translation: CASSPTRSDTQYF.

In its sample, this clonotype ranks as medium-sized. V is TRBV20-1 and J is TRBJ2-7; a weak D match, TRBD2 (7 bases). Germline V lookup: CDR1 DFQATT, CDR2 SNEGSKA (reference sequence). The V gene lost 5 bases and the J gene lost 6 bases, with 20 bases spanning the gap. The CDR3 sequence is 14 residues long. The CDR3 here is CSALQGGGPVEQYF. The CDR3 DNA follows: TGCAGTGCTTTACAGGGCGGGGGTCCAGTCGAGCAGTACTTC.

This clonotype was counted only a few times. The rearrangement uses TRBV7-8 and TRBJ1-6, with D perhaps TRBD1 (5 bases). Germline CDR1 is SGHVS and CDR2 is FQNEAQ. With 1 base removed from V and 0 bases from J, the gap between germline ends came to 10 bases. The CDR3 consists of 17 residues. CDR3 coding DNA: TGTGCCAGCAGCTTAGTAGCGGGGGGCTCCTATAATTCACCCCTCCACTTT. Protein product: CASSLVAGGSYNSPLHF. Full variable domain (rest looked up from reference TRBV7-8 and TRBJ1-6): GAGVSQSPRYKVAKRGQDVALRCDPISGHVSLFWYQQALGQGPEFLTYFQNEAQLDKSGLPSDRFFAERPEGSVSTLKIQRTQQEDSAVYLCASSLVAGGSYNSPLHFGNGTRLTVT.

As for this clonotype: Since the CDR3 does not end with the conserved phenylalanine or tryptophan, this likely comes from a read error. The chain links TRBV9 to TRBJ2-7; tentatively, D is TRBD1 (5 bases). Germline V gene sequence: CDR1 SGDLS, CDR2 YYNGEE. With 0 bases removed from V and 2 bases from J, the gap between germline ends came to 12 bases. The length of the CDR3 is 15 residues. The CDR3 sequence is CASSVGAGITYEQYS. The CDR3, as DNA: TGTGCCAGCAGCGTAGGCGCAGGGATTACCTACGAGCAGTACTCC.

This clonotype was seen a handful of times. The chain recombines TRBV20-1 with TRBJ2-1; 10 nucleotides align to TRBD1. Germline loops: CDR1 DFQATT, CDR2 SNEGSKA (reference sequence). The CDR3 runs 15 residues. With V trimmed by 4 bases and J by 5 bases, 8 bases remained unmatched. CDR3 residues: CSAMKTGGVHNEQFF. CDR3 sequence (DNA): TGCAGTGCTATGAAGACAGGGGGCGTTCACAATGAGCAGTTCTTC.

This clonotype is deemed medium-sized. The chain uses TRBV7-9 and TRBJ2-7, with 8 bases aligning to TRBD1. The CDR3 covers 14 residues. The germline gives CDR1 SEHNR, CDR2 FQNEAQ (reference sequence). Losses at the gene ends were 6 bases for V and 5 bases for J; bases not matched to a gene: 9. The chain's CDR3 is CASRISDRDHEQYF. The DNA for the CDR3 is TGTGCCAGCAGGATCTCGGACAGGGACCACGAGCAGTACTTC. The variable domain in full, with the rest retrieved from reference TRBV7-9 and TRBJ2-7, is DTGVSQNPRHKITKRGQNVTFRCDPISEHNRLYWYRQTLGQGPEFLTYFQNEAQLEKSRLLSDRFSAERPKGSFSTLEIQRTEQGDSAMYLCASRISDRDHEQYFGPGTRLTVT.

This clonotype is labeled as medium-sized. The chain employs TRBV7-9 and TRBJ2-7; D may be TRBD2 (6 bases). From germline, CDR1 is SEHNR and CDR2 FQNEAQ (reference sequence). Deletions cut 4 bases from V and 3 bases from J, with 13 bases between. The CDR3 has 14 residues. The CDR3 DNA reads TGTGCCAGCAGCTCTCCGCGGGGCAGCTACGAGCAGTACTTC. Amino acids: CASSSPRGSYEQYF.

By sample fraction, this clonotype is medium-sized. The chain combines TRBV20-1 with TRBJ2-5; the match to TRBD2 covers 7 bases. The length of the CDR3 is 15 residues. Trimming cost V 2 bases and J 2 bases; bases outside gene matches: 8. The germline gives CDR1 DFQATT, CDR2 SNEGSKA (reference sequence). The CDR3 region has the DNA TGCAGTGCTAGAAAACCTAGCGGTACTCAAGAGACCCAGTACTTC. Protein sequence: CSARKPSGTQETQYF.

By share of the sample, this clonotype is medium-sized. The chain couples TRBV4-2 to TRBJ1-6; D is possibly TRBD1 (6 bases). The ends were cut back, 0 bases at V and 10 bases at J, with 13 bases in the middle. This CDR3 comprises 15 residues. CDR1 LGHNA and CDR2 YNFKEQ come from the germline V gene. The CDR3 spells CASSQEGLGGSPLHF. The CDR3 nucleotides are TGTGCCAGCAGCCAAGAAGGACTTGGGGGCTCACCCCTCCACTTT.

A note on this clonotype: A far larger clone is one nucleotide away, so this likely arose from a read error. This rearrangement joins TRBV20-1 to TRBJ2-5; D assignment may be TRBD1 or TRBD2 (6 bases each). Germline V gene sequence: CDR1 DFQATT, CDR2 SNEGSKA (reference sequence). The CDR3 sequence is 15 residues long. Deletions cut 3 bases from V and 11 bases from J, with 25 bases between. CDR3 sequence: CSARGRGPLLNEQYF. In nucleotides, the CDR3 is TGCAGTGCTAGGGGACGGGGGCCCCTACTAAATGAGCAGTACTTC.

By share, this clonotype counts as medium-sized. The V and J genes are TRBV20-1 and TRBJ1-2; D is possibly TRBD1 (6 bases). Trimming cost V 6 bases and J 8 bases, with 16 bases left between them. The CDR3 totals 12 residues. In germline, CDR1 is DFQATT, CDR2 SNEGSKA (reference sequence). Here the CDR3 reads CSARGGPGGYTF. The CDR3 nucleotides read TGCAGTGCAAGGGGGGGCCCGGGAGGCTACACCTTC.

The rearrangement joins TRBV28 to TRBJ1-2, with TRBD1 matching 7 bases. The CDR3 is made up of 15 amino acids. From germline, CDR1 is MDHEN and CDR2 SYDVKM. The V and J ends lost 3 bases and 4 bases, in that order; junction bases with no gene match: 8. CDR3 sequence (DNA): TGTGCCAGCAGTTTTCCGAGGGGGCAAGGCTATGGCTACACCTTC. The encoded protein is CASSFPRGQGYGYTF.

This clonotype was detected many times. This chain uses TRBV20-1 with TRBJ2-5; 12 bases agree with TRBD2. After removal of 3 bases from V and 1 base from J, the junction contained 3 bases not matched to a gene. In germline, CDR1 is DFQATT, CDR2 SNEGSKA (reference sequence). The CDR3 covers 15 residues. CDR3 DNA: TGCAGTGCTAGTCCTAGCGGGGGGGCCCAAGAGACCCAGTACTTC. Translating it yields CSASPSGGAQETQYF.

V gene TRBV4-3 combines with J gene TRBJ2-6, with no clear D. V was clipped by 1 base and J by 7 bases, with 8 bases between them. This CDR3 has 14 amino acids. The germline V gene has CDR1 LGHNA and CDR2 YSLEER. DNA of the CDR3: TGCGCCAGCAGCCAAGTAAGCCAAGCCAACGTCCTGACTTTC. It encodes CASSQVSQANVLTF.

The chain carries TRBV20-1 and TRBJ1-5; D gene unclear. V was shortened by 3 bases and J by 7 bases, with 16 bases between the two germline ends. Germline-derived CDR1 and CDR2 are DFQATT and SNEGSKA (reference sequence). The CDR3 is made up of 14 amino acids. CDR3 DNA sequence: TGCAGTGCTAGTACGAACAGACCTGAACAGCCCCAGCATTTT. Protein sequence: CSASTNRPEQPQHF.

This clonotype has just a few counts. The V gene is TRBV18, the J gene TRBJ2-7; D assignment may be TRBD1 or TRBD2 (5 bases each). Trimming removed 4 bases at V and 1 base at J, with 17 bases between. The CDR3 runs to 16 residues. Germline V CDR1 and CDR2: KGHSH, LQKENI. In nucleotides, the CDR3 is TGTGCCAGCTCACTTGGGACGCCCCTTAATTCCTACGAGCAGTACTTC. Translation: CASSLGTPLNSYEQYF.

This sequence joins TRBV7-2 and TRBJ2-7, with a tentative D call TRBD2 (5 bases). CDR1 is SGHTA and CDR2 is FQGNSA in the germline V gene. This CDR3 region has 17 residues. Trimming pared 1 base from V and 2 bases from J, leaving 18 bases between. CDR3 region: CASSLGASSGGTYEQYF. For the CDR3, the DNA is TGTGCCAGCAGCTTAGGGGCCTCGAGCGGAGGTACCTACGAGCAGTACTTC.

This clonotype was picked up a small number of times. The V call is TRBV7-2, the J call TRBJ2-1; 7 positions match TRBD1. Trimming cost V 0 bases and J 3 bases; bases outside gene matches: 2. Germline V gene lookup returns CDR1 SGHTA and CDR2 FQGNSA. The CDR3 length is 15 residues. CDR3 DNA: TGTGCCAGCAGCTTAGCGGGGACAGTCTACAATGAGCAGTTCTTC. This sequence encodes CASSLAGTVYNEQFF.

This clonotype has more than one count but fewer than ten. The chain employs TRBV6-5 and TRBJ2-5, with 7 bases fitting TRBD1. There are 17 residues in the CDR3. V was clipped by 0 bases and J by 2 bases; unmatched bases: 9. Germline V gene data show CDR1 as MNHEY and CDR2 as SVGAGI. This CDR3 reads CASSYSRGTAGQETQYF. The CDR3 DNA sequence: TGTGCCAGCAGTTACTCGAGAGGGACAGCTGGGCAAGAGACCCAGTACTTC.

V and J are TRBV6-1 and TRBJ1-2; D might be TRBD1 (6 bases). The CDR3 covers 14 residues. The germline CDR1 and CDR2 sequences are MNHNS and SASEGT. V dropped 1 base and J dropped 8 bases, with 14 bases sitting between them. The chain's CDR3 is CASSEGLKGDGYTF. CDR3 DNA sequence: TGTGCCAGCAGTGAAGGATTGAAGGGGGACGGCTACACCTTC.

This clonotype was seen a few times. The V gene is TRBV20-1, the J gene TRBJ2-1; 9 positions agree with TRBD2. CDR1 is DFQATT, CDR2 SNEGSKA, per germline (reference sequence). There are 15 residues in the CDR3. V lost 1 base to trimming and J lost 8 bases; unmatched junction nucleotides: 9. The CDR3 is CSARVGSGGEHEQFF. The CDR3 DNA sequence: TGCAGTGCTAGAGTGGGTAGCGGGGGTGAGCATGAGCAGTTCTTC.

In this sample, this clonotype is medium-sized. CDR3 sequence (DNA): TGTGCCAGCGCGCCCAGCTCCTACAATGAGCAGTTCTTC. Translated: CASAPSSYNEQFF. The genes are TRBV6-2 or TRBV6-3 and TRBJ2-1; D is unresolved. The V and J ends lost 8 bases and 0 bases respectively, with 8 bases between them. The length of the CDR3 is 13 residues. Germline values: CDR1 MNHEY, CDR2 SVGEGT.

Concerning this clonotype: At one of its ends the junction is not consistent with the germline gene, which may arise from a read error. The chain uses TRBV12-3 or TRBV12-4 and TRBJ2-1, with TRBD2 matching over 11 bases. The CDR3 contains 12 residues. CDR3 region: CASIVTSGAFHF. The DNA of the CDR3 is TGTGCCAGCATCGTGACTAGCGGGGCTTTCCACTTC.